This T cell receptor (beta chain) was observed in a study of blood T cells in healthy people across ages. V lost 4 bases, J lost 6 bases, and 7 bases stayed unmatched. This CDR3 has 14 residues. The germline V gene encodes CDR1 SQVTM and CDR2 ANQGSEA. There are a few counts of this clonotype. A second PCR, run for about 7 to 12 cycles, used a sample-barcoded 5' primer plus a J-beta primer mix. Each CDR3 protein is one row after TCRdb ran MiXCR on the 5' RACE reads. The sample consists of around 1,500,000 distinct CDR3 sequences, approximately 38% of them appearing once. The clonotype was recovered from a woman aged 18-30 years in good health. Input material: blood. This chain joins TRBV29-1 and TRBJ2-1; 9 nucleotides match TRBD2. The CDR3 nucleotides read TGCAGCGTTGGTGGCGGGGGGGCCTCCAATGAGCAGTTCTTC. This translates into CSVGGGGASNEQFF.